Sequencing of this TCR beta chain was carried out in a study of blood T cell repertoires in COVID-19. Background on the study: The study drew acute and convalescent COVID-19 samples from the United States, Italy and Spain.

The V end lost 1 base, the J end lost 10 bases, and 10 bases lay between the germline ends. In germline, CDR1 is SGHDN, CDR2 FVKESK. The length of the CDR3 is 12 residues. Per the authors' pipeline: From reference gene primer amplification, estimates of nucleated cell counts were derived. Here immunoSEQ multiplex PCR was the method, and the copy in TCRdb shows in-frame clones only, minus some. The V and J calls and clone size come from that table; D and trimming were worked out from the DNA. The data contain around 130,000 clones, 80% to 85% of them singletons. The TCR comes from a human donor in a cohort sampled during active COVID-19. V usage is TRBV14 and J usage is TRBJ1-2; the D is unclear. Sequenced: peripheral blood. The CDR3 bases are TGTGCCAGCAGCCAAGGCGGGTCCCTCTACACCTTC. It codes for CASSQGGSLYTF.